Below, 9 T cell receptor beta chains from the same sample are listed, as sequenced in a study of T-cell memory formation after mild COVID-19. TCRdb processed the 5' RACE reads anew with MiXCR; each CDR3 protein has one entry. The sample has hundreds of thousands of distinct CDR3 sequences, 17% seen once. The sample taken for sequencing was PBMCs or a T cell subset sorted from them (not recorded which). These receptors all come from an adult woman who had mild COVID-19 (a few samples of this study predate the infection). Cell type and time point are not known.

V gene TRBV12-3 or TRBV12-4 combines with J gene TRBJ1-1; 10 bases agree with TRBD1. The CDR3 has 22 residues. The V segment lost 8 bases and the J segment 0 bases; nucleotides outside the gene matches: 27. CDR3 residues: CASHSTLDRGLIRTFLNTEAFF. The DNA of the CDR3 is TGTGCCAGCCATTCCACCCTAGACAGGGGGCTAATTAGGACTTTCCTGAACACTGAAGCTTTCTTT.

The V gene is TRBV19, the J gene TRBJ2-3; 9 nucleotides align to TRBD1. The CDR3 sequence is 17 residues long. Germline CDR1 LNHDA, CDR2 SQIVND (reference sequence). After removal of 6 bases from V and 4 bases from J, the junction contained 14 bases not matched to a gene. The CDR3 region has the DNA TGTGCCAGTAGAGCGGCCCCGGGACAGGGAATAGCAGATACGCAGTATTTT. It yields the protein CASRAAPGQGIADTQYF.

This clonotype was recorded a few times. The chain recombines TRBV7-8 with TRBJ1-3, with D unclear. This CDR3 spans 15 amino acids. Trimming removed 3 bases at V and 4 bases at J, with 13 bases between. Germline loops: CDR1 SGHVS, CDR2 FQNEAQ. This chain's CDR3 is CASSFPTGLGNTIYF. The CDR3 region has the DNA TGTGCCAGCAGCTTCCCGACCGGACTCGGAAACACCATATATTTT.

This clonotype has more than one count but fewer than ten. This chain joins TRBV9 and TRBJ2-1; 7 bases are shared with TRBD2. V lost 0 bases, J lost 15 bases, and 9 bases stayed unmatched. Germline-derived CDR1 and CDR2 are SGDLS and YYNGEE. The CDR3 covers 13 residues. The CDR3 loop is CASSVDGKTSLFF. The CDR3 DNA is TGTGCCAGCAGCGTAGATGGGAAGACTAGCCTGTTCTTC.

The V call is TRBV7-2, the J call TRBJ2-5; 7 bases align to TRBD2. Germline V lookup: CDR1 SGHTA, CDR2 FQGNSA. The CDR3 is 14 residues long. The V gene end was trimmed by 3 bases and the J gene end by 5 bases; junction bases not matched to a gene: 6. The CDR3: CASSLGGTRETQYF. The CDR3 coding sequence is TGTGCCAGCAGCTTGGGGGGGACGCGGGAGACCCAGTACTTC.

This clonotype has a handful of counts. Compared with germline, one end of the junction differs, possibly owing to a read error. The CDR3 bases are TGCAGTGCCAGAGGGGGGGCCGGCACAGATACGCAGTATTTT. This codes for CSARGGAGTDTQYF. The chain links TRBV20-1 to TRBJ2-3, with D maybe TRBD2 (7 bases). Germline V gives CDR1 DFQATT, CDR2 SNEGSKA (reference sequence). This CDR3 comprises 14 residues.

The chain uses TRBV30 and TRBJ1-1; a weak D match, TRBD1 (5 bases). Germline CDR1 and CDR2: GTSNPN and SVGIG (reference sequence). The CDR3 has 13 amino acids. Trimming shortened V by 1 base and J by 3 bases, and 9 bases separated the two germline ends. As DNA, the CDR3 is TGTGCCTGGAGTGAGGGGAGGGACACTGAAGCTTTCTTT. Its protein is CAWSEGRDTEAFF.

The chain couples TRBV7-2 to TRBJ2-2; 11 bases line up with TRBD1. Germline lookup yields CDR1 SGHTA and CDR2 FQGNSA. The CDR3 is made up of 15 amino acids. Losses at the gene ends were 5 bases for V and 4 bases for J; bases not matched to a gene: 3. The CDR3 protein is CASSRDRGITGELFF. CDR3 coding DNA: TGTGCCAGCAGCCGGGACAGGGGGATCACCGGGGAGCTGTTTTTT.

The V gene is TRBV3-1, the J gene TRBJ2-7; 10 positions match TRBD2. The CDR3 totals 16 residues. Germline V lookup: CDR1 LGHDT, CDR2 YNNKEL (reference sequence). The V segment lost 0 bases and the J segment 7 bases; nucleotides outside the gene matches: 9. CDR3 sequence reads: CASSQDHGAGGGEQYF. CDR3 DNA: TGTGCCAGCAGCCAAGACCATGGAGCGGGAGGGGGAGAGCAGTACTTC.